This TCR beta chain stems from a study of T cell repertoires in cytomegalovirus infection. The wider study: From public TCR beta signatures came an indication of both CMV infection and matching HLA type.

This clonotype occurred a few times. Its antigen is currently unknown. Broader study findings: Across the ex vivo response, the dominant clonotypes were HLA-C-restricted CMV-specific TCR beta clonotypes. Carriers of CMV and the relevant HLA type were discriminated by public TCR beta frequency.

Germline-derived CDR1 and CDR2 are SGDLS and YYNGEE. Trimming removed 0 bases at V and 5 bases at J, with 9 bases between. The CDR3 spans 14 residues. TCRdb processed the reads anew with MiXCR; each CDR3 protein has one entry. The sample lists around 300,000 distinct CDR3 sequences; 20% to 30% were seen once. The V and J genes are TRBV9 and TRBJ1-5; no clear D gene. The sequence derives from a human donor in good health (CMV status not recorded). Some clones in this sample may be carry-over from other donors' samples. This material consisted of cultured PBMCs, taken from culture after CMV antigen stimulation. Here the CDR3 reads CASSVGVMDQPQHF. CDR3 sequence (DNA): TGTGCCAGCAGCGTAGGGGTGATGGATCAGCCCCAGCATTTT.